This T cell receptor beta chain was recovered during a study of vaccination and CD4 T cells after COVID-19. Cultured CD4+ T-cell DNA underwent Oncomine TCR Beta short-read sequencing. One entry per CDR3 protein results from TCRdb running MiXCR on the PCR reads. Here the sample spans 14,000 to 15,000 distinct CDR3 sequences, under 60% being singletons. Treatment described: roughly ten-day PBMC culture with coronavirus spike peptide pools or control peptides (ViraFEST assay). Germline lookup yields CDR1 SGHRS and CDR2 YFSETQ. The CDR3 extends over 15 amino acids. Trimming cost V 0 bases and J 8 bases, with 12 bases left between them. Notes on this clonotype: Its antigen is undetermined.

This clonotype was sampled from a human donor who had recovered from COVID-19. Sequenced input: CD4+ T cells from blood, cultured in vitro. The chain carries TRBV5-1 and TRBJ1-6; D is possibly TRBD1 (6 bases). The CDR3 sequence is CASSLEAGVDSPLHF. CDR3 in DNA: TGCGCCAGCAGCTTGGAGGCAGGGGTAGATTCACCCCTCCACTTT.